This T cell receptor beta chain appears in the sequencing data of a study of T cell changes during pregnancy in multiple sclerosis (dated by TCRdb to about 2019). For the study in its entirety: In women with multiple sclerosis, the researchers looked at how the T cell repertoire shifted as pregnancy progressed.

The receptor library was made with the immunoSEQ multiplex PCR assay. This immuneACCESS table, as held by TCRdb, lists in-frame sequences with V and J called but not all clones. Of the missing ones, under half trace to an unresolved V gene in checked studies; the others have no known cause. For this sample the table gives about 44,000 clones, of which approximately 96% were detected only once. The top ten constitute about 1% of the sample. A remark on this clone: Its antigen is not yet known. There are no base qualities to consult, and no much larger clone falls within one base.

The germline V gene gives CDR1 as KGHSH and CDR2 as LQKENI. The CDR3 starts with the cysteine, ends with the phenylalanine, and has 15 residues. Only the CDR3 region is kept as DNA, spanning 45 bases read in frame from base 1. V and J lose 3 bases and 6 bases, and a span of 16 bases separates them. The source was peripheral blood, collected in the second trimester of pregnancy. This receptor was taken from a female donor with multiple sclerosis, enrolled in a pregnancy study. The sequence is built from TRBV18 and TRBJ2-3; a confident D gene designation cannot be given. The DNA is TGTGCCAGCTCACCGAATAAAGACATTAGTGATACGCAGTATTTT. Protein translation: CASSPNKDISDTQYF.